The present T cell receptor (beta chain) was sequenced within a study of T cell responses to AZD1222 COVID-19 vaccine (dated by TCRdb to about 2021). Concerning the study at large: AZD1222 recipients with second doses at about 4 weeks or about 12 weeks were pooled, because spike-specific TCR depth and breadth did not differ between schedules. Trial participants were enrolled by age into subgroups of 18-55, 56-69 and 70-plus years, and roughly 150, 30 and 60 TCR-sequenced participants, respectively, were included in these subgroups. TCR sequencing covered some 240 trial participants: about 210 given two doses of AZD1222 and 26 given two doses of MenACWY control vaccine.

This specimen's time point label, interpreted: baseline before first vaccination. Vaccinee samples were obtained from the UK trials COV001 and COV002, which included a single-blind randomized controlled phase 2/3 trial of AZD1222 (ChAdOx1 nCoV-19) in healthy adults. For TCRbeta chain sequencing, PBMC samples from trial participants were taken at day 0 and at day 28 after the second dose. Findings and caveats that apply to the study as a whole: Conclusions about previously exposed vaccinees were limited because only five to seven AZD1222 recipients were SARS-CoV-2 seropositive at baseline. Because no day 14 peak-response samples were available, the repertoires could be characterized only after the peak T cell response. Most participants were white British and females outnumbered males, and the authors suggested that clonal diversity may have been underestimated. After two AZD1222 doses, spike-specific TCR breadth and depth were significantly higher than at day 0 and than in MenACWY recipients. Reportedly, close to half of the unique spike-specific TCRs recognized epitopes lying outside the regions that are mutated in the B.1.351 and B.1.1.7 variants. CD4 TCRs associated with the vaccine covered the entire spike protein, and the dominant responses were in regions 160-218 and 743-854. The 56-69-year group was small, and its depth increase did not reach significance, likely because of low power.

The CDR3 regions of human TCRbeta chains were analyzed by immunosequencing. The authors' pipeline ran thus. Repertoire TCRs were checked for matches against a reference library of SARS-CoV-2-specific TCRs that had been generated using the MIRA antigen-specificity platform. Breadth was defined as the fraction of unique TCRs that were SARS-CoV-2-associated, and depth was defined as the fraction of total T cells that were SARS-CoV-2-associated. Using the MIRA data, each spike-specific TCR was mapped to the spike region that the TCR reacts to and placed in a CD4 or CD8 class. Log10-transformed breadth and depth values were compared by one-way ANOVA with Sidak's multiple comparisons tests. TCRdb carries this immuneACCESS record with in-frame sequences only. Its versions omit some clonotypes, under half of them owing to an unresolved V gene in the studies checked, with the rest unexplained. V and J calls and clone size come straight from that table; D and trimming were deduced from the DNA. Recorded for this sample are more than 100,000 clones; approximately 90% of them occurred a single time. The ten largest clones add up to over 3% of the sample.

A remark on this clone: Its antigen has not been determined. Base qualities were left out, and no much larger clone turns up one base away.

CDR1 and CDR2 (LNHNV, YYDKDF) derive from the germline V gene (reference sequence). Trimming at the junction amounts to 1 base on V and 4 bases on J, and the germline ends lie 26 bases apart. From the cysteine up to the phenylalanine, the CDR3 has a length of 20 residues. Just the 60-base CDR3 DNA is kept, in frame starting at base 1. This sample comprised peripheral blood, obtained on day 0 of AZD1222 vaccination. The chain was built from TRBV15 and TRBJ1-5; the D gene identity is not certain. The receptor was isolated from an adult in good health. The CDR3 protein sequence reads: CATSRVSTLGHPIKNQPQHF. The sequence in DNA is TGTGCCACCAGCAGAGTCAGCACCCTTGGCCACCCGATAAAAAATCAGCCCCAGCATTTT.